A selection of T cell receptor beta chains follows, all from one sample in a study of T cells in Graves' hyperthyroidism and ophthalmopathy. MiXCR was run by TCRdb on the multiplex PCR reads, yielding one entry per CDR3 protein. Here the sample spans approximately 520,000 distinct CDR3 sequences, about 20% being singletons. Sequenced material: blood. The source is a man between 18 and 35 years old with Graves' hyperthyroidism. Each CDR3 is given without its conserved first and last residue. A clone size is listed for some rows: how often the clone was seen (once, few, many), or a class if it is expanded.

many	TRBV20-1	TRBJ1-1	12	SARVATGHTEAF
few	TRBV30	TRBJ2-5	13	AWSPRGLPEGTQY
many	TRBV20-1	TRBJ1-2	13	SARLYMTESSGYT
NA	TRBV7-2	TRBJ2-7	11	ASRQSGSYEQY
many	TRBV19	TRBJ2-7	13	ASSPGTGLAYEQY
many	TRBV20-1	TRBJ1-1	12	SARDGAGRTEAF
many	TRBV6-1	TRBJ2-4	12	ASSENMGGNIQY
NA	TRBV18	TRBJ2-7	12	ASSPPSKPYEQY
many	TRBV5-1	TRBJ1-1	11	ATRRGAGTEAF
many	TRBV28	TRBJ2-7	13	ASSSQGTGLYEQY
many	TRBV20-1	TRBJ1-2	12	SAPRQGADDGYT
NA	TRBV12-3/TRBV12-4	TRBJ2-7	17	ASSFPIRGLAGSVYEQY
NA	TRBV7-3	TRBJ2-5	12	ASSVQGVGETQY
NA	TRBV13	TRBJ1-2	14	ASGPGQGVGNYGYT
many	TRBV6-5	TRBJ1-2	9	ACSQGGGYT
once	TRBV6-1	TRBJ1-2	11	ASSAGTGAGYT
many	TRBV28	TRBJ1-2	10	ASRSGGYGYT
NA	TRBV6-1	TRBJ2-5	12	ASTPGTPQETQY
many	TRBV2	TRBJ1-2	11	ASRGDRNYGYT
many	TRBV12-3/TRBV12-4	TRBJ1-1	15	ASSWRATGWGHTEAF
once	TRBV12-3/TRBV12-4	TRBJ2-3	14	ASSLAGPLAFYTHY
many	TRBV16	TRBJ1-1	13	ASSQFAAGRAEAF
many	TRBV28	TRBJ2-5	14	ASSLLTSVQLETQY
many	TRBV14	TRBJ1-1	13	ASSRWTGENTEAF
few	TRBV6-5	TRBJ2-5	15	ASSYSKGQEYQETQY
NA	TRBV28	TRBJ1-1	11	ASSRGINTEAF
many	TRBV6-1	TRBJ2-7	15	ASSEALRRGLTYEQY
NA	TRBV7-6	TRBJ2-5	11	AGSFRRERTQY
NA	TRBV29-1	TRBJ1-2	11	SVEKLGGYGYT
few	TRBV6-5	TRBJ2-7	14	ASSYRGGALLGEQY
many	TRBV30	TRBJ1-1	12	AWSSGQGVTEAF
few	TRBV14	TRBJ2-2	16	ASSQARTGGTNTGELF
NA	TRBV24-1	TRBJ2-3	13	VESRRLAGEYTHY
many	TRBV7-6	TRBJ2-5	15	ASSFDSLGETQETQY
many	TRBV5-1	TRBJ1-1	13	ASSLGRGMNTEAF
many	TRBV27	TRBJ1-2	13	ASTQRLGWRDGYT
many	TRBV28	TRBJ2-5	12	ASSFAGVLETQY
many	TRBV2	TRBJ2-7	10	ASMQGSYEQY
NA	TRBV12-5	TRBJ1-1	12	ASGGGTANTEAF
many	TRBV30	TRBJ1-5	11	AGSQGVNQPQH
many	TRBV5-1	TRBJ1-2	11	ASSWFSGDGYT
many	TRBV6-5	TRBJ2-7	12	ASKRAGTTYEQY
few	TRBV20-1	TRBJ2-7	9	SLGGPVEQY
many	TRBV27	TRBJ1-5	16	ASTSSAAGGSFGQPQH
many	TRBV2	TRBJ2-5	11	ASSEEVAETQY
few	TRBV6-2/TRBV6-3	TRBJ2-5	13	ASSYREQGAETQY
NA	TRBV7-6	TRBJ1-1	13	ASSLNLGQGHEAF
many	TRBV20-1	TRBJ1-3	14	SAPSPSISPGNTIY
many	TRBV6-2/TRBV6-3	TRBJ1-1	9	ATERTTEAF
few	TRBV15	TRBJ1-1	13	ATSRDRGGVTEAF
many	TRBV5-4	TRBJ1-2	14	ASSLALGGGVDGYT
NA	TRBV4-1	TRBJ1-3	16	ASSHPQRRGHSGNTIY
many	TRBV29-1	TRBJ2-5	10	SVVGNRETQY
few	TRBV11-2	TRBJ1-2	14	ASTEKGGVGSIGYT
few	TRBV20-1	TRBJ2-5	11	SANSGRQETQY
NA	TRBV29-1	TRBJ1-1	12	SVEDGQVNTEAF
NA	TRBV6-1	TRBJ1-1	12	ASSTPFEATEAF
few	TRBV4-1	TRBJ2-7	11	ASSHTGFGEQY
many	TRBV2	TRBJ2-4	11	ASTGQFKNIQY
many	TRBV28	TRBJ1-2	13	ASSLRGGTGRGYT